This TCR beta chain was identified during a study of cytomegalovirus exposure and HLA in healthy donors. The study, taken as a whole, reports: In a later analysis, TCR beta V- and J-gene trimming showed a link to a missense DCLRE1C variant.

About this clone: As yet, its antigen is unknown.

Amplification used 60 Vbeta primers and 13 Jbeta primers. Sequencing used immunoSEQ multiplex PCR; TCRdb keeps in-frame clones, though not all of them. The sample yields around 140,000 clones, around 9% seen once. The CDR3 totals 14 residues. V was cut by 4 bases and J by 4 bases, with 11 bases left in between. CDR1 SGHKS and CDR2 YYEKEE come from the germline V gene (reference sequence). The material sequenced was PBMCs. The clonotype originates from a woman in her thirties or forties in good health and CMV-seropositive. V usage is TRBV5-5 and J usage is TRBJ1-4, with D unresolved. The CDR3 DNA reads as TGTGCCAGCAGCCACGCGGACTTTAATGAAAAACTGTTTTTT. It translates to CASSHADFNEKLFF.